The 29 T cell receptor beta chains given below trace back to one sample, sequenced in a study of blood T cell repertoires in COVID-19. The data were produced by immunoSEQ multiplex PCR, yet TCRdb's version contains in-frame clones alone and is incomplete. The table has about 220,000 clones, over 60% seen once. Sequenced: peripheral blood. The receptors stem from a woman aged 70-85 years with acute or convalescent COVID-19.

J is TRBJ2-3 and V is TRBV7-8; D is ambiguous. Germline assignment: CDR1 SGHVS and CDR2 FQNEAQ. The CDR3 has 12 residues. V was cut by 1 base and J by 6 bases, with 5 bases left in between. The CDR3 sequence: CASSLVSDTQYF. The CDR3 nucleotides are TGTGCCAGCAGCTTAGTTAGTGATACGCAGTATTTT.

CDR3 sequence reads: CASSQDFTGGGYTF. The CDR3 nucleotides are TGTGCCAGCAGCCAAGATTTTACCGGGGGGGGCTACACCTTC. This rearrangement joins TRBV3-1 (or the pseudogene TRBV3-2) to TRBJ1-2; tentative D call: TRBD1 (5 bases). The germline gives CDR1 LGHDT, CDR2 YNNKEL (reference sequence). Trimming took off 0 bases at V and 8 bases at J, with 13 bases between the two ends. The CDR3 loop spans 14 amino acids.

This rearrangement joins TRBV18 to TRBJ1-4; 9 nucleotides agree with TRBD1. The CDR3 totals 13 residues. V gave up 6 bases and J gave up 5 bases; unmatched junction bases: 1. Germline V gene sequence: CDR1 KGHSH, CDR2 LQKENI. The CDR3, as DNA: TGTGCCAGCTCCGGGACAGGGAATGAAAAACTGTTTTTT. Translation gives CASSGTGNEKLFF.

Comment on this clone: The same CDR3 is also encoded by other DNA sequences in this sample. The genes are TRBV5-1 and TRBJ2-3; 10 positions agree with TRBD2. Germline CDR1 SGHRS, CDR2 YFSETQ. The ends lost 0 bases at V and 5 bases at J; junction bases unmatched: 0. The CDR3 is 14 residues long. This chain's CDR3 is CASSLGTSGDTQYF. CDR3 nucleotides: TGCGCCAGCAGCTTGGGGACTAGCGGAGATACGCAGTATTTT.

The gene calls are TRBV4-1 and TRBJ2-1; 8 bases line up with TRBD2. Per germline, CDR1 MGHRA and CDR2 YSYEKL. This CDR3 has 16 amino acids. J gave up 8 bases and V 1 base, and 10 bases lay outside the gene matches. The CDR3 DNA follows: TGCGCCAGCAGCCAAGTACGAGCGGGGGTCCTTCATGAGCAGTTCTTC. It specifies CASSQVRAGVLHEQFF.

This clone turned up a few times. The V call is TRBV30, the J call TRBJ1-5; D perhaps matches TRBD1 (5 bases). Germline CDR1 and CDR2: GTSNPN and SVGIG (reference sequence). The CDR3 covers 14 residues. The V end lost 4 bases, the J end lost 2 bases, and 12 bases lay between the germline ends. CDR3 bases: TGTGCCTGGAACACAGGAAAAGGCAATCAGCCCCAGCATTTT. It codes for CAWNTGKGNQPQHF.

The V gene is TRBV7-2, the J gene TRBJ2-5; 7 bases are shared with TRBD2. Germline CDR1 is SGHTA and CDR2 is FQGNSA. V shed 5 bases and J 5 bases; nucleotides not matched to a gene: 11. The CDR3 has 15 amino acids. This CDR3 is CASSLGWGGEETQYF. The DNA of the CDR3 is TGTGCCAGCAGCCTCGGTTGGGGAGGGGAGGAGACCCAGTACTTC.

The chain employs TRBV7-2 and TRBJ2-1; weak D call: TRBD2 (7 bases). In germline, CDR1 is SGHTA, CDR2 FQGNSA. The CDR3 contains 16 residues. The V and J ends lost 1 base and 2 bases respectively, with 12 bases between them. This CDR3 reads CASSLGGRGPYNEQFF. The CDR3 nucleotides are TGTGCCAGCAGCTTAGGCGGGCGGGGGCCCTACAATGAGCAGTTCTTC. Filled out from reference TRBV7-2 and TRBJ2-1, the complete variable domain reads GAGVSQSPSNKVTEKGKDVELRCDPISGHTALYWYRQSLGQGLEFLIYFQGNSAPDKSGLPSDRFSAERTGGSVSTLTIQRTQQEDSAVYLCASSLGGRGPYNEQFFGPGTRLTVL.

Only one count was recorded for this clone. For the CDR3, the DNA is TGTGCCAGCAGCCACATTGGGACAGAAAAAGTTCAGCCCCAGCATTTT. As protein: CASSHIGTEKVQPQHF. The chain has TRBV6-2 or TRBV6-3 and TRBJ1-5; 7 nucleotides match TRBD1. Germline-derived CDR1 and CDR2 are MNHEY and SVGEGT. After removal of 6 bases from V and 6 bases from J, the junction contained 14 bases not matched to a gene. This CDR3 has 16 residues.

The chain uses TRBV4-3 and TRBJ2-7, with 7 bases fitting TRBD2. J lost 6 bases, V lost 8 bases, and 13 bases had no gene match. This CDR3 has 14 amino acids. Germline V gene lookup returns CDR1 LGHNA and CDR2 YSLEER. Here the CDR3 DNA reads TGCGCCAGCGGCATTTCAGCGGGGAAGGGCGAGCAGTACTTC. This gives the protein CASGISAGKGEQYF.

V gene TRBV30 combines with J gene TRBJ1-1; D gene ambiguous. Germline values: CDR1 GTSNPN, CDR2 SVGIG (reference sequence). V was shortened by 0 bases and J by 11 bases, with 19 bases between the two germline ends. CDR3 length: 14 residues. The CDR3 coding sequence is TGTGCCTGGAGTGTAAAAGGAGCGCCCGAGGAGGCTTTCTTT. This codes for CAWSVKGAPEEAFF.

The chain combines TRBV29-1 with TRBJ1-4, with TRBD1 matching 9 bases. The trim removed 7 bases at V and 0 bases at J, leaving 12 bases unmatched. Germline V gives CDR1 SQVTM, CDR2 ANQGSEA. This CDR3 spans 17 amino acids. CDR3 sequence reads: CSARGRTGDTTNEKLFF. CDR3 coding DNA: TGCAGCGCCCGAGGTCGGACAGGGGACACAACTAATGAAAAACTGTTTTTT.

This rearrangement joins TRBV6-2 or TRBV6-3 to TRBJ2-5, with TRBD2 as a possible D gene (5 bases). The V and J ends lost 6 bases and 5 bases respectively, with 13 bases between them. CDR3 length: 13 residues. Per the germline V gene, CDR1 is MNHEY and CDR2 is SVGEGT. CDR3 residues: CASSRGFEETQYF. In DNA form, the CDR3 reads TGTGCCAGCAGCAGAGGGTTCGAGGAGACCCAGTACTTC.

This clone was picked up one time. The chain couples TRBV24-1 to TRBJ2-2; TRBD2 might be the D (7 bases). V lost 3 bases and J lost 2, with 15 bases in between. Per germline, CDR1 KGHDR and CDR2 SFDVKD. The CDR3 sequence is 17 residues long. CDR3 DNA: TGTGCCACCAGTGATCCACCCCCGGGGGGCAACACCGGGGAGCTGTTTTTT. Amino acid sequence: CATSDPPPGGNTGELFF.

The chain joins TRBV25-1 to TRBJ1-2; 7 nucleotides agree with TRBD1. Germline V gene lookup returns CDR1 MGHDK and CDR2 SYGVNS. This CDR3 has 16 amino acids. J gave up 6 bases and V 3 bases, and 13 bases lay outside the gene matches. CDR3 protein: CASSEVGAGGLDGYTF. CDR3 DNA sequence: TGTGCCAGCAGTGAGGTCGGTGCAGGGGGATTAGATGGCTACACCTTC.

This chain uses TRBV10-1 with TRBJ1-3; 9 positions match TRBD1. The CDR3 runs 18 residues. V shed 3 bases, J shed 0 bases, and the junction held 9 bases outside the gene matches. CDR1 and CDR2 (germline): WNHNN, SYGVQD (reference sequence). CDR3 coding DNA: TGCGCCAGCAGTGATTCCGGGACAGGGAAAAGCTCTGGAAACACCATATATTTT. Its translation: CASSDSGTGKSSGNTIYF.

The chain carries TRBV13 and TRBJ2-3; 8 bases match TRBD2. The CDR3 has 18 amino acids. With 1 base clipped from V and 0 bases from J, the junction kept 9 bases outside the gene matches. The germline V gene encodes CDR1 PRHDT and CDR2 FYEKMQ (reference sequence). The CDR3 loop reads CASSLVMMRGASTDTQYF. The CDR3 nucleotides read TGTGCCAGCAGCTTAGTAATGATGCGGGGGGCCAGCACAGATACGCAGTATTTT.

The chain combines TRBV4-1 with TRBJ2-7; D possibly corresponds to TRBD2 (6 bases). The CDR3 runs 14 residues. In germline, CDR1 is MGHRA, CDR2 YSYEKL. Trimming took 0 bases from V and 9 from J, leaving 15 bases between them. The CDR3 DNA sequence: TGCGCCAGCAGCCAAGAGGAGGGGCATACGGGGCAGTACTTC. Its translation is CASSQEEGHTGQYF.

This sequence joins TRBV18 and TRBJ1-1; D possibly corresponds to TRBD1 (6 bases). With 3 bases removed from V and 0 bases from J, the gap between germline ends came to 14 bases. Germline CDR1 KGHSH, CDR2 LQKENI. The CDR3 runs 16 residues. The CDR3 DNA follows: TGTGCCAGCTCACCGAGAACAGGGAAAATGAACACTGAAGCTTTCTTT. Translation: CASSPRTGKMNTEAFF.

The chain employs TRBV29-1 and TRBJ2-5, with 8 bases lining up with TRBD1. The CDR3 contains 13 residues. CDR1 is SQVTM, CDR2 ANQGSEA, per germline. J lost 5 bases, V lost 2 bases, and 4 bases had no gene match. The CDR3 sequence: CSVEQGAGETQYF. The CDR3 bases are TGCAGCGTTGAACAGGGGGCCGGGGAGACCCAGTACTTC.

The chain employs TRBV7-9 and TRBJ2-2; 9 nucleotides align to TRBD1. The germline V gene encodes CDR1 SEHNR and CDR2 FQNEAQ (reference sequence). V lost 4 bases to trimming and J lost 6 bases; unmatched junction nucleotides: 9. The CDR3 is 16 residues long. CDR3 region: CASSSQSGQGSGELFF. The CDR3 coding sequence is TGTGCCAGCAGCTCGCAGTCGGGACAGGGTTCCGGGGAGCTGTTTTTT. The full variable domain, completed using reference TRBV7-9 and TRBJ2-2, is DTGVSQNPRHKITKRGQNVTFRCDPISEHNRLYWYRQTLGQGPEFLTYFQNEAQLEKSRLLSDRFSAERPKGSFSTLEIQRTEQGDSAMYLCASSSQSGQGSGELFFGEGSRLTVL.

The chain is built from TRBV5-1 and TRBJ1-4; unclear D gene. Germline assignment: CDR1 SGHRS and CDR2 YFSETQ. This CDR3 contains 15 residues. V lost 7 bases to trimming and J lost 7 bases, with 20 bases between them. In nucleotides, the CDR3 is TGCGCCAGCCAAGAAGGGCCGCTGGCGGGTGAAAAACTGTTTTTT. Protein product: CASQEGPLAGEKLFF. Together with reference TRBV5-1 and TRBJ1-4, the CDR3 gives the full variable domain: KAGVTQTPRYLIKTRGQQVTLSCSPISGHRSVSWYQQTPGQGLQFLFEYFSETQRNKGNFPGRFSGRQFSNSRSEMNVSTLELGDSALYLCASQEGPLAGEKLFFGSGTQLSVL.

CDR3 coding DNA: TGTGCCAGCAAAGGGGCCTCAGGTCAGCCCCAGCATTTT. It translates to CASKGASGQPQHF. The chain carries TRBV6-5 and TRBJ1-5; tentatively, D is TRBD1 (5 bases). Germline V gene data show CDR1 as MNHEY and CDR2 as SVGAGI. The CDR3 runs to 13 residues. V lost 7 bases and J lost 6, with 13 bases in between.

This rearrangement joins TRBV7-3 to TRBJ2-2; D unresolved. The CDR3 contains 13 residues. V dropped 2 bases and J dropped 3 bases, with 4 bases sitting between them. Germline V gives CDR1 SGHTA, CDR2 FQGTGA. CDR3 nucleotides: TGTGCCAGCAGCTTAGGAGACACCGGGGAGCTGTTTTTT. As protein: CASSLGDTGELFF.

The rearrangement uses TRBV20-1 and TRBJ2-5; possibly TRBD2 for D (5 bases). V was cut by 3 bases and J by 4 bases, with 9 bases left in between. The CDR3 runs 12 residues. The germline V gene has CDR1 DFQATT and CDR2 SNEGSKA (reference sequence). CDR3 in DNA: TGCAGTGCTAGTAGAGGGAGAGAGACCCAGTACTTC. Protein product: CSASRGRETQYF.

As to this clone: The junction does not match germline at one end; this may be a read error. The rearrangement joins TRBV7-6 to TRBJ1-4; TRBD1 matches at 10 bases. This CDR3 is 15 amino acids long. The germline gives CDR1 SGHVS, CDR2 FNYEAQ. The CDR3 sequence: CASRLGTGAGEKLFF. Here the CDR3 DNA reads TGTGCCAGCAGGTTAGGGACAGGGGCTGGTGAAAAACTGTTTTTT.

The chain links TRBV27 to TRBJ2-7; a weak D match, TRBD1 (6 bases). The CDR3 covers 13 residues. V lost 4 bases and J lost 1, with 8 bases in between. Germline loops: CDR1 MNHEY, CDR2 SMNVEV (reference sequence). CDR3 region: CASSWTDSYEQYV. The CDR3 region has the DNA TGTGCCAGCAGTTGGACAGATTCCTACGAGCAGTACGTC.

The CDR3: CASSLRGRGTGELFF. Written as DNA, the CDR3 is TGTGCCAGCAGCTTGCGGGGGCGGGGAACCGGGGAGCTGTTTTTT. The chain has TRBV7-8 and TRBJ2-2; the D gene is possibly TRBD2 (7 bases). The CDR3 spans 15 residues. The V end was cut by 3 bases, the J end by 5 bases, with 13 bases between. The germline V gene encodes CDR1 SGHVS and CDR2 FQNEAQ.

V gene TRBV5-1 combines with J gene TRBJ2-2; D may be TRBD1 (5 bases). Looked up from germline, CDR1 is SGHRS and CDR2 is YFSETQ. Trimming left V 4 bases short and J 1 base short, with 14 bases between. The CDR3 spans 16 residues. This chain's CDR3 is CASSEDGQGNTGELFF. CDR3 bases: TGCGCCAGCAGCGAGGACGGGCAGGGGAACACCGGGGAGCTGTTTTTT.